These 30 T cell receptor beta chains were all obtained from the same sample, sequenced in a study of tumor and adjacent non-tumor tissue in lung cancer. No cell sorting was done before RNA was extracted from the tissue. This non-tumor lung sample came from over 3 cm beyond the tumor edge. TCRbeta libraries were built with three rounds of nested PCR, modified from ARM-PCR. MiXCR, applied by TCRdb to the multiplex PCR reads, yields one record per CDR3 protein. The sample holds about 50,000 distinct CDR3 sequences, roughly 69% seen once. The sequenced sample was distant non-tumor lung tissue. The receptors here all came from a woman between 55 and 75 years old with non-small cell lung cancer.

This clonotype was detected ten times or more. The chain recombines TRBV18 with TRBJ2-7; D not resolved. CDR1 KGHSH and CDR2 LQKENI come from the germline V gene. Trimming shortened V by 9 bases and J by 5 bases, and 11 bases separated the two germline ends. CDR3 size: 11 residues. The CDR3 DNA sequence: TGTGCCAGTCGCGAGTTAAACGAGCAGTACTTC. Its translation: CASRELNEQYF. Together with reference TRBV18 and TRBJ2-7, the CDR3 gives the full variable domain: NAGVMQNPRHLVRRRGQEARLRCSPMKGHSHVYWYRQLPEEGLKFMVYLQKENIIDESGMPKERFSAEFPKEGPSILRIQQVVRGDSAAYFCASRELNEQYFGPGTRLTVT.

This clonotype was counted a few times. Possible read error: a much larger clone is one base away. The chain couples TRBV6-2 or TRBV6-3 to TRBJ2-7; D is ambiguous. This CDR3 has 12 amino acids. CDR1 MNHEY and CDR2 SVGEGT come from the germline V gene. CDR3: CANSYQRYEQYF. DNA for the CDR3: TGTGCCAACAGTTACCAAAGGTACGAGCAGTACTTC.

Note on this clonotype: A much larger clonotype is one base distant, so this may be a read error. The CDR3, as DNA: TGCGCCAGCAGCCCGTACACCTCTAGCGGGAGTGGTACCGGGGAGCTGTTTTTT. It codes for CASSPYTSSGSGTGELFF. This sequence joins TRBV4-1 and TRBJ2-2; 10 bases match TRBD2. The junction had 13 bases not matched to a gene; V was cut back by 4 bases and J by 5 bases. CDR3 length: 18 amino acids. Germline-derived CDR1 and CDR2 are MGHRA and YSYEKL.

The V and J genes are TRBV12-3 or TRBV12-4 and TRBJ1-1, with 7 bases lining up with TRBD1. This CDR3 is built from 14 residues. J gave up 11 bases and V 0 bases, and 9 bases lay outside the gene matches. CDR3 nucleotide sequence: TGTGCCAGCAGTTTAGCCAGGGGGACGCTGGGGGCTTTCTTT. Translating it yields CASSLARGTLGAFF.

V is TRBV10-1 and J is TRBJ2-3, with 11 bases aligning to TRBD2. From germline, CDR1 is WNHNN and CDR2 SYGVQD (reference sequence). This CDR3 is built from 17 residues. V lost 3 bases and J lost 9; bases outside the gene matches: 14. CDR3 DNA sequence: TGCGCCAGCAGTGACTCCCCTAGCGGGAGGAGCGGGGACACGCAGTATTTT. Protein: CASSDSPSGRSGDTQYF.

With respect to this clonotype: It may be a read error: a sequence one base away is much more abundant. The chain couples TRBV7-9 to TRBJ1-2; no reliable D call. The CDR3 covers 16 residues. V gave up 5 bases and J gave up 3 bases, with 19 bases separating them. Germline assignment: CDR1 SEHNR and CDR2 FQNEAQ (reference sequence). The chain's CDR3 is CASSPQGWQADYGYTF. The CDR3 DNA reads TGTGCCAGCAGCCCTCAAGGGTGGCAAGCAGACTATGGCTACACCTTC.

V usage is TRBV29-1 and J usage is TRBJ1-2; 8 bases line up with TRBD1. CDR1 SQVTM and CDR2 ANQGSEA come from the germline V gene. The CDR3 is 14 residues long. V was clipped by 6 bases and J by 11 bases; unmatched bases: 17. CDR3: CSVSDRGILYGYTF. For the CDR3, the DNA is TGCAGCGTGTCAGACAGGGGTATATTATACGGATACACCTTC. Supplemented by reference TRBV29-1 and TRBJ1-2, the full variable domain reads SAVISQKPSRDICQRGTSLTIQCQVDSQVTMMFWYRQQPGQSLTLIATANQGSEATYESGFVIDKFPISRPNLTFSTLTVSNMSPEDSSIYLCSVSDRGILYGYTFGSGTRLTVV.

Regarding this clonotype: Germline is not matched at one junction end, which may reflect a read error. J is TRBJ2-5 and V is TRBV5-1; D may correspond to TRBD1 or TRBD2 (5 bases each). Per germline, CDR1 SGHRS and CDR2 YFSETQ. The CDR3 covers 14 residues. The CDR3 nucleotides read TGCGACAGCAGCTTAGAGGGGAATGGGGAGACCCAGTACTTC. The encoded protein is CDSSLEGNGETQYF.

With respect to this clonotype: In this CDR3 the conserved last residue, phenylalanine or tryptophan, is missing, so a read error is likely. This rearrangement joins TRBV4-1 to TRBJ2-3; tentatively, D is TRBD2 (7 bases). Germline CDR1 reads MGHRA; CDR2 reads YSYEKL. This CDR3 region has 15 residues. The chain's CDR3 is CASSHVGGPTDTQYL. CDR3 DNA sequence: TGCGCTAGCAGCCATGTGGGGGGGCCCACAGATACGCAGTATCTT.

Concerning this clonotype itself: The germline gene is not matched at one end of the junction; a read error may be the cause. This chain joins TRBV6-1 and TRBJ2-7, with 9 bases aligning to TRBD1. CDR1 is MNHNS, CDR2 SASEGT, per germline. The CDR3 consists of 16 residues. CDR3 amino acids: CAGRGDRVRFSYEQYF. The CDR3 coding sequence is TGTGCCGGCAGAGGGGACAGGGTTCGATTCTCCTATGAGCAGTACTTC.

A remark on this clonotype: Because it lacks the conserved phenylalanine or tryptophan at the end, this CDR3 is likely a read error. This chain joins TRBV6-1 and TRBJ1-1; 9 bases match TRBD1. This CDR3 spans 18 amino acids. The germline V gene encodes CDR1 MNHNS and CDR2 SASEGT. V shed 4 bases, J shed 1 base, and the junction held 13 bases outside the gene matches. CDR3 residues: CASSGYPGQGLSNTEAFH. The CDR3 DNA reads TGTGCCAGCAGTGGGTACCCGGGACAGGGCCTTTCGAACACTGAAGCTTTCCAT.

This clonotype was found a few times. At one of its ends the junction is not consistent with the germline gene, which may arise from a read error. The V call is TRBV5-1, the J call TRBJ1-1; no clear D gene. The CDR3 is 13 amino acids. In germline, CDR1 is SGHRS, CDR2 YFSETQ. Here the CDR3 reads CASREAPNIEAFF. In DNA form, the CDR3 reads TGCGCCAGCAGGGAAGCACCAAACATTGAAGCTTTCTTT.

This clonotype came up many times. The chain couples TRBV28 to TRBJ2-2; 7 bases fit TRBD2. V trimming: 2 bases; J trimming: 6 bases; junction bases outside the gene matches: 6. CDR1 and CDR2 from the germline V gene are MDHEN and SYDVKM. This CDR3 is 15 amino acids long. The CDR3 DNA is TGTGCCAGCAGTTTAGCGGGAGAACGATCCGGGGAGCTGTTTTTT. Amino acid sequence: CASSLAGERSGELFF.

V usage is TRBV6-2 or TRBV6-3 and J usage is TRBJ2-1, with a weak D call TRBD2 (5 bases). This CDR3 is built from 12 residues. Germline V gene lookup returns CDR1 MNHEY and CDR2 SVGEGT. The CDR3 DNA is TGTGACAATGCTGAGGGCTATAATGAGCAGTTCTTC. This encodes CDNAEGYNEQFF.

A remark on this clonotype: The junction differs from germline at one of its ends, possibly a read error. This rearrangement joins TRBV29-1 to TRBJ1-1; D not certain. This CDR3 is 14 amino acids long. Germline V CDR1 and CDR2: SQVTM, ANQGSEA. As DNA, the CDR3 is TGTAGCGTTGAAGGGAAATCAGGGAACACTGAAGCTTTCTTT. The encoded protein is CSVEGKSGNTEAFF.

This clonotype occurred once. At one of its ends the junction is not consistent with the germline gene, which may arise from a read error. The CDR3 reads CANSSRLAGVTDTQYF. The CDR3, as DNA: TGTGCCAACAGTTCCAGACTAGCGGGAGTTACAGATACACAGTATTTT. This sequence joins TRBV27 and TRBJ2-3, with 12 nucleotides matching TRBD2. In germline, CDR1 is MNHEY, CDR2 SMNVEV (reference sequence). The length of the CDR3 is 16 residues.

This clonotype was detected only once. One end of the junction is discordant with germline, which a read error may explain. V gene TRBV6-6 combines with J gene TRBJ2-7; D may be TRBD1 (6 bases). Germline CDR1 reads MNHNY; CDR2 reads SVGAGI (reference sequence). CDR3 length: 13 residues. CDR3: CASNTQQGYEQCF. The CDR3 coding sequence is TGTGCCAGCAATACGCAACAGGGCTACGAGCAGTGTTTC.

The CDR3 DNA sequence: TGTGCCAGCAGTTCCTCCTTTGGTCGGCGGGGGGGAGGCATCGGGGAGCTGTTTTTT. Translated: CASSSSFGRRGGGIGELFF. The chain links TRBV28 to TRBJ2-2; 9 bases fit TRBD2. The CDR3 runs 19 residues. Germline V CDR1 and CDR2: MDHEN, SYDVKM. Trimming removed 4 bases from V and 7 bases from J; junction bases left unmatched: 19.

With regard to this clonotype: It may be a read error: a sequence one base away is much more abundant. The gene calls are TRBV20-1 and TRBJ1-2; 9 nucleotides align to TRBD1. The CDR3 totals 14 residues. Germline V gene sequence: CDR1 DFQATT, CDR2 SNEGSKA (reference sequence). V shed 3 bases and J 4 bases; nucleotides not matched to a gene: 6. CDR3 in DNA: TGCAGTGCTAGGTCCCCGGGACAGGGCTATGGCTACACCTTC. Its protein is CSARSPGQGYGYTF.

This rearrangement joins TRBV11-1 to TRBJ2-5; D tentatively fits TRBD1 or TRBD2 (5 bases each). There are 16 residues in the CDR3. V lost 5 bases to trimming and J lost 4 bases, with 20 bases between them. CDR1 is SGHAT, CDR2 FQDESV, per germline (reference sequence). CDR3 bases: TGTGCCAGCAGCCGACGACGGGACGAGAGGATAGAGACCCAGTACTTC. Translated: CASSRRRDERIETQYF. The full variable domain, in which reference TRBV11-1 and TRBJ2-5 provide the parts outside the CDR3, is EAEVAQSPRYKITEKSQAVAFWCDPISGHATLYWYRQILGQGPELLVQFQDESVVDDSQLPKDRFSAERLKGVDSTLKIQPAELGDSAMYLCASSRRRDERIETQYFGPGTRLLVL.

On this clonotype itself: At one boundary the junction diverges from the germline segment, which might be a read error. The CDR3 protein is CASILRNRGLYEQYF. The CDR3 coding sequence is TGTGCCAGCATCTTAAGGAACAGGGGACTATACGAACAGTACTTC. The J gene is TRBJ2-7, the V gene TRBV11-3; either TRBD1 or TRBD2 may supply D (7 bases each). CDR3 size: 15 residues. Germline CDR1 and CDR2: SGHNT and YENEEA.

On this clonotype: One junction end does not reproduce the germline sequence, and a read error may be involved. The chain has TRBV6-2 or TRBV6-3 and TRBJ2-1, with D possibly TRBD2 on 5 matching bases. The CDR3 totals 14 residues. Germline V lookup: CDR1 MNHEY, CDR2 SVGEGT. As DNA, the CDR3 is TGTGCCAGCAGTCCCGCGGGCTCCTACAATGAGCAGTTATTC. Amino acid sequence: CASSPAGSYNEQLF.

As to this clonotype: Mismatch with germline at one junction end may stem from a read error. V is TRBV4-3 and J is TRBJ1-5, with D possibly being TRBD1 (5 bases). This CDR3 comprises 18 residues. The V gene's germline CDR1 is LGHNA and CDR2 YSLEER. The CDR3 DNA follows: TGCGCCAACAGCCAATACTGGGGTAAACCTAGGGGATCCCAGCCCCAGCATTTT. Amino acid sequence: CANSQYWGKPRGSQPQHF.

This clonotype was detected only once. One end of the junction does not line up with germline, which may come from a read error. Written as DNA, the CDR3 is TGTGCTAGCAGCATTGGCCCCTCACAAGCTTTCTTT. Residues: CASSIGPSQAFF. The chain recombines TRBV7-9 with TRBJ1-1; D gene uncertain. Germline CDR1 SEHNR, CDR2 FQNEAQ (reference sequence). The CDR3 has 12 residues.

Comments on this clonotype: One end of the junction varies from germline; a read error may be responsible. V usage is TRBV10-1 and J usage is TRBJ2-2; no firm D call. CDR1 and CDR2 from the germline V gene are WNHNN and SYGVQD (reference sequence). The CDR3 is made up of 12 amino acids. DNA of the CDR3: TGTGTCAGCGCTAGAATTGCCGTGGAGCTGATTTTT. It is translated as CVSARIAVELIF.

As for this clonotype: The conserved final phenylalanine or tryptophan is absent from the CDR3, which likely points to a read error. The chain uses TRBV12-3 or TRBV12-4 and TRBJ2-2; D is uncertain. Trimming took 3 bases from V and 7 from J, leaving 6 bases between them. The CDR3 has 12 amino acids. CDR3 loop: CASSFMGGELFI. The CDR3 nucleotides read TGTGCCAGCAGTTTTATGGGCGGGGAGCTGTTTATT.

In the case of this clonotype: At one end, the junction sequence differs from germline, possibly due to a read error. This chain connects TRBV4-1 to TRBJ1-2, with TRBD1 identical over 8 bases. The CDR3 spans 16 residues. The germline CDR1 and CDR2 sequences are MGHRA and YSYEKL. CDR3 region: CARSQERAGGWYDYTF. As DNA, the CDR3 is TGCGCCAGGAGCCAAGAACGTGCAGGGGGCTGGTATGACTACACCTTC.

This chain connects TRBV30 to TRBJ2-2; the D gene is possibly TRBD2 (6 bases). The CDR3 extends over 14 amino acids. Trimming stripped 2 bases from V and 3 bases from J, with 10 bases between. Per germline, CDR1 GTSNPN and CDR2 SVGIG (reference sequence). The CDR3: CAWSFRGYTGELFF. The CDR3 region has the DNA TGTGCCTGGAGTTTCCGGGGGTACACCGGGGAGCTGTTTTTT.

This clonotype was recorded only once. Compared with germline, one end of the junction differs, possibly owing to a read error. The rearrangement links TRBV6-5 to TRBJ1-6; TRBD1 might be the D (5 bases). Germline V lookup: CDR1 MNHEY, CDR2 SVGAGI. The CDR3 extends over 16 amino acids. For the CDR3, the DNA is TGTGCCAACAGAGACCCAAACTTCAGGGAGTATTCAGCCCTCCACTTT. It codes for CANRDPNFREYSALHF.

Concerning this clonotype: Given the absence of the conserved phenylalanine or tryptophan at the CDR3 end, a read error is likely. The chain has TRBV28 and TRBJ2-4; 11 nucleotides agree with TRBD2. Germline V CDR1 and CDR2: MDHEN, SYDVKM. V gave up 1 base and J gave up 0 bases; unmatched junction bases: 20. The CDR3 totals 23 residues. In DNA form, the CDR3 reads TGTGCCAGCAGTTTATCTAACCACGGGGGGACTAGCGGCCAATCTATAGCCAAAAACATTCAGTACTCC. Its protein is CASSLSNHGGTSGQSIAKNIQYS.